These T cell receptor beta chains were read from a single sample in a study of molecular identifiers for immune sequencing clone quantification. Using its own MiXCR run on the PCR reads, TCRdb lists one record per CDR3 protein. The sample lists a few hundred thousand distinct CDR3 sequences, under 30% occurring once. What was sequenced was naive CD8+ T cells from blood, with Jurkat cell RNA spiked in. These TCRs come from a human donor in good health. Some libraries in this study had Jurkat cell RNA spiked in. The conserved cysteine and the conserved F or W are not part of the CDR3 here.

TRBJ2-3	TRBV5-4	ASRDSGAGKSQY
TRBJ1-1	TRBV12-3/TRBV12-4	ASSLVEGISTEAF
TRBJ2-2	TRBV28	ASRPDRGRGTGELF
TRBJ2-3	TRBV7-2	ASSLEGGGSTDTQY
TRBJ2-1	TRBV7-9	ASSLPASGVDSYNEQF
TRBJ2-7	TRBV27	ASSPHRENGAYEQY
TRBJ1-1	TRBV25-1	ASSAPTNTEAF
TRBJ2-5	TRBV5-1	ASSLASGEETQY
TRBJ1-5	TRBV6-6	ASSPTGKNQPQH
TRBJ1-1	TRBV27	ASSSWGAGVEAF
TRBJ2-3	TRBV7-9	ASSSSGSPDTQY
TRBJ1-5	TRBV30	AWSMTGLGQPQH
TRBJ1-2	TRBV7-9	ASSSGTGYPYGYT
TRBJ2-7	TRBV13	ASSPTKNNEQY